Described below is a single T cell receptor (beta chain) sequence and its context. Trimming left V 0 bases short and J 2 bases short, with 13 bases between. In germline, CDR1 is SGHRS, CDR2 YFSETQ. There are 16 residues in the CDR3. The sample originates from a study of blood T cell repertoires in COVID-19. The wider study: Material from acute and convalescent COVID-19 was sourced from the United States, Italy and Spain. T cells, B-cell-depleted T cells, or PBMCs provided the cDNA or gDNA that served as material.

TCRdb's copy holds only in-frame clones and misses some; the assay was immunoSEQ multiplex PCR. The data contain approximately 140,000 clones, roughly 80% of them singletons. This TCR was sampled from a human donor in a cohort sampled during active COVID-19. The sequenced sample consisted of peripheral blood. The genes are TRBV5-1 and TRBJ2-3; TRBD2 might be the D (7 bases). CDR3 loop: CASSLATGGPTDTQYF. The CDR3 nucleotides are TGCGCCAGCAGCTTGGCCACGGGGGGCCCCACAGATACGCAGTATTTT.